A single sample gave rise to the 4 T cell receptor beta chains below, sequenced in a study of T cell repertoires in cytomegalovirus infection. TCRdb used MiXCR to reprocess the reads, holding one entry per CDR3 protein. Among hundreds of thousands of distinct CDR3 sequences listed, more than 30% were seen once. These receptors lack a known antigen. The specimen was cultured PBMCs, collected from culture after CMV antigen stimulation. These receptors all stem from a human donor in good health (CMV status not recorded). Some clones in this sample may be carry-over from other donors' samples.

CDR3 nucleotide sequence: TGTGCCAGCAGCGGAGCCGGGACAGTCTACAATGAGCAGTTCTTC. It is translated as CASSGAGTVYNEQFF. The gene calls are TRBV7-8 and TRBJ2-1; TRBD1 aligns across 7 bases. Germline assignment: CDR1 SGHVS and CDR2 FQNEAQ. The CDR3 spans 15 residues. The J segment lost 3 bases and the V segment lost 5 bases, leaving 7 bases of the junction unmatched.

The chain employs TRBV7-9 and TRBJ2-1; no reliable D call. CDR3 size: 13 residues. The germline gives CDR1 SEHNR, CDR2 FQNEAQ (reference sequence). V lost 5 bases to trimming and J lost 4 bases, with 9 bases between them. CDR3 coding DNA: TGTGCCAGCAGCCGCGGTCAGTACAATGAGCAGTTCTTC. Protein product: CASSRGQYNEQFF.

This clonotype appeared a few times. The chain is built from TRBV27 and TRBJ1-2, with D perhaps TRBD1 (5 bases). CDR3 length: 17 amino acids. The germline V gene has CDR1 MNHEY and CDR2 SMNVEV (reference sequence). The V and J ends lost 5 bases and 1 base respectively, with 20 bases between them. CDR3 nucleotides: TGTGCCAGCAGTCGTCAACCGGGGACTGATGATAACTATGGCTACACCTTC. This encodes CASSRQPGTDDNYGYTF.

This clonotype occurred a few times. This chain joins TRBV19 and TRBJ1-5, with TRBD1 matching 9 bases. The CDR3 sequence is 16 residues long. Trimming removed 5 bases from V and 3 bases from J; junction bases left unmatched: 8. Germline V gene lookup returns CDR1 LNHDA and CDR2 SQIVND (reference sequence). CDR3: CASSFIQGAINQPQHF. In nucleotides, the CDR3 is TGTGCCAGTAGTTTCATACAGGGGGCAATCAATCAGCCCCAGCATTTT.